A single sample gave rise to the 18 T cell receptor beta chains below, sequenced in a study of cytomegalovirus exposure and HLA in healthy donors. The PCR contained 60 Vbeta and 13 Jbeta primers. Clones were read by immunoSEQ multiplex PCR, and TCRdb kept only the in-frame ones, dropping some. The table shows approximately 140,000 clones, with roughly 73% occurring only once. What was sequenced was PBMCs. These receptors all come from a female donor in good health and CMV-seronegative.

The V and J genes are TRBV6-6 and TRBJ1-2; D possibly corresponds to TRBD1 (6 bases). CDR3 size: 14 residues. The germline V gene encodes CDR1 MNHNY and CDR2 SVGAGI (reference sequence). Trimming left V 5 bases short and J 3 bases short, with 13 bases between. The CDR3 region is CASSRQEADYGYTF. In DNA, the CDR3 is TGTGCCAGCAGTCGACAGGAGGCGGACTATGGCTACACCTTC.

The V gene is TRBV19, the J gene TRBJ2-7; the D is unclear. The germline gives CDR1 LNHDA, CDR2 SQIVND (reference sequence). The CDR3 sequence is 12 residues long. V lost 7 bases to trimming and J lost 5 bases, with 12 bases between them. The CDR3 loop reads CASTQRQDEQYF. The CDR3 bases are TGTGCCAGTACCCAACGGCAGGACGAGCAGTACTTC.

The genes are TRBV2 and TRBJ2-2, with a possible D match to TRBD2 (6 bases). The germline V gene has CDR1 SNHLY and CDR2 FYNNEI. The CDR3 totals 12 residues. Trimming took 8 bases from V and 7 from J, leaving 11 bases between them. The CDR3 protein is CASGNSGGELFF. CDR3 nucleotide sequence: TGTGCCAGCGGGAATAGCGGCGGGGAGCTGTTTTTT.

This sequence joins TRBV6-1 and TRBJ2-2, with a possible D match to TRBD2 (5 bases). V dropped 8 bases and J dropped 4 bases, with 14 bases sitting between them. The germline V gene has CDR1 MNHNS and CDR2 SASEGT. The CDR3 is 14 amino acids. DNA of the CDR3: TGTGCCAGCCCTTACCTAGCAGGCACCGGGGAGCTGTTTTTT. Amino acid sequence: CASPYLAGTGELFF.

The rearrangement uses TRBV5-1 and TRBJ1-3; the D gene is possibly TRBD1 (5 bases). This CDR3 region has 13 residues. The germline V and J ends were trimmed by 7 bases and 4 bases, with 12 bases remaining between them. Germline V gene data show CDR1 as SGHRS and CDR2 as YFSETQ. This CDR3 is CASEEGSGNTIYF. The CDR3 nucleotides are TGCGCCAGCGAGGAGGGGTCCGGAAACACCATATATTTT.

The CDR3 coding sequence is TGTGCCAGCAGTTATACAGGGGCAGGTCAGCCCCAGCATTTT. It encodes CASSYTGAGQPQHF. The rearrangement links TRBV6-5 to TRBJ1-5, with 7 bases matching TRBD1. The CDR3 runs 14 residues. Germline V gene sequence: CDR1 MNHEY, CDR2 SVGAGI. Germline trimming cut 3 bases from V and 6 bases from J; bases unmatched to any gene: 5.

J is TRBJ1-2 and V is TRBV18, with TRBD1 as a possible D gene (6 bases). This CDR3 has 11 residues. Germline CDR1 KGHSH, CDR2 LQKENI. V was shortened by 5 bases and J by 8 bases, with 9 bases between the two germline ends. The CDR3 region has the DNA TGTGCCAGCTCAGGGGACACGGGCTACACCTTC. It is translated as CASSGDTGYTF.

The CDR3 sequence: CASSLDRGHQPQHF. CDR3 sequence (DNA): TGTGCCAGCAGTTTGGACAGGGGGCACCAGCCCCAGCATTTT. The genes are TRBV28 and TRBJ1-5; 11 bases match TRBD1. CDR1 is MDHEN and CDR2 is SYDVKM in the germline V gene. V shed 3 bases, J shed 7 bases, and the junction held 2 bases outside the gene matches. CDR3 length equals 14 residues.

CDR3 amino acids: CASTRGHQQYF. Written as DNA, the CDR3 is TGTGCCAGCACCCGAGGACACCAGCAGTACTTC. The V gene is TRBV21-1, the J gene TRBJ2-5; the table's D gene call, TRBD1, was not cross checked with the DNA. TRBV21-1 is a known pseudogene. This CDR3 spans 11 amino acids.

The gene calls are TRBV11-3 and TRBJ1-3, with a tentative D call TRBD1 (5 bases). Germline CDR1 and CDR2: SGHNT and YENEEA. The CDR3 has 14 amino acids. Trimming removed 4 bases at V and 0 bases at J, with 7 bases between. The DNA of the CDR3 is TGTGCCAGCAGCTGGGGGGTCTCTGGAAACACCATATATTTT. It yields the protein CASSWGVSGNTIYF.

The V call is TRBV27, the J call TRBJ2-1, with no clear D. This CDR3 spans 15 amino acids. The germline V gene has CDR1 MNHEY and CDR2 SMNVEV (reference sequence). V lost 4 bases, J lost 0 bases, and 10 bases lay in between. DNA for the CDR3: TGTGCCAGCAGTTCCTCGTCCCTCTCCTACAATGAGCAGTTCTTC. Translated, it gives CASSSSSLSYNEQFF.

This chain uses TRBV29-1 with TRBJ2-5; 9 bases fit TRBD2. The CDR3 has 16 residues. The J segment lost 1 base and the V segment lost 5 bases, leaving 11 bases of the junction unmatched. Germline CDR1 is SQVTM and CDR2 is ANQGSEA. CDR3 in DNA: TGCAGCGTTACCCCCCGGAGCGGGGGGCTCCAAGAGACCCAGTACTTC. This translates into CSVTPRSGGLQETQYF.

The chain recombines TRBV5-4 with TRBJ2-1; D may be TRBD2 (5 bases). V lost 4 bases to trimming and J lost 7 bases, with 18 bases between them. The CDR3 consists of 15 residues. Germline V gives CDR1 SGHNT, CDR2 YYREEE (reference sequence). CDR3 in DNA: TGTGCCAGCAGCCCAATATCCCGGGGAAAGAATGAGCAGTTCTTC. Its protein product is CASSPISRGKNEQFF.

The chain couples TRBV7-6 to TRBJ1-3; possible D gene TRBD1, 6 bases. The length of the CDR3 is 16 residues. In germline, CDR1 is SGHVS, CDR2 FNYEAQ. V lost 1 base and J lost 3, with 13 bases in between. The CDR3 coding sequence is TGTGCCAGCAGCTTAGGGGGGGGCGCAATTGGAAACACCATATATTTT. It yields the protein CASSLGGGAIGNTIYF.

In regard to this clone: One end of the junction varies from germline; a read error may be responsible. The V and J genes are TRBV6-5 and TRBJ2-7; a possible D gene is TRBD1 (6 bases). The V gene's germline CDR1 is MNHEY and CDR2 SVGAGI. CDR3 length: 16 amino acids. The CDR3 protein is CACSYSDPGTSYEQYF. CDR3 coding DNA: TGTGCCTGCAGTTACTCCGATCCCGGGACAAGCTACGAGCAGTACTTC.

This rearrangement joins TRBV28 to TRBJ1-4; D may be TRBD1 (5 bases). Germline V CDR1 and CDR2: MDHEN, SYDVKM. The CDR3 totals 13 residues. V dropped 1 base and J dropped 7 bases, with 7 bases sitting between them. In DNA form, the CDR3 reads TGTGCCAGCAGTTTATTCAGGGCTGAAAAACTGTTTTTT. It specifies CASSLFRAEKLFF.

This chain uses TRBV11-2 with TRBJ1-5; D is undetermined. CDR3 length equals 13 residues. Germline V gene data show CDR1 as SGHAT and CDR2 as FQNNGV. V was clipped by 1 base and J by 7 bases, with 8 bases between them. The CDR3 DNA sequence: TGTGCCAGCAGCTTAGGGCCCAAACAGCCCCAGCATTTT. It translates to CASSLGPKQPQHF. Full variable domain (missing parts from reference TRBV11-2 and TRBJ1-5): EAGVAQSPRYKIIEKRQSVAFWCNPISGHATLYWYQQILGQGPKLLIQFQNNGVVDDSQLPKDRFSAERLKGVDSTLKIQPAKLEDSAVYLCASSLGPKQPQHFGDGTRLSIL.

The chain has TRBV6-5 and TRBJ1-1; D is undetermined. Germline V gene lookup returns CDR1 MNHEY and CDR2 SVGAGI. V lost 4 bases and J lost 2, with 11 bases in between. The CDR3 totals 14 residues. CDR3 nucleotides: TGTGCCAGCAGTTTGAGGCAGATAAACACTGAAGCTTTCTTT. Translated, it gives CASSLRQINTEAFF.